This paragraph covers one TCR beta chain sequence. Its antigen is unknown. This sample is drawn from a study of CD8+CD57+ T cells in acquired aplastic anemia. Background on the study: Recorded DNA amounts for sorted CD4+ and CD8+ cells had an average of approximately 2.9 ug. CD4+ cell libraries from healthy donors averaged roughly 10 million reads. Study-wide findings and caveats: Significance was not reached for CD8+ Simpson's diversity between patients and controls.

CDR1 is SGDLS, CDR2 YYNGEE, per germline. V was pared by 1 base and J by 7 bases, with 12 bases between. CDR3 length: 13 residues. Genomic DNA acted as the template from which TCR beta VDJ combination and CDR3 sequence profiling were carried out. TCRdb fed the reads into MiXCR, producing one record per CDR3 protein. The sample shows around 150,000 distinct CDR3 sequences, roughly 47% of them seen only once. The sequence derives from a human donor in good health. V and J are TRBV9 and TRBJ2-7; D is ambiguous. Sequenced: sorted CD4+, CD8+, or CD8+CD57+ T cells (not recorded which) from PBMCs. The CDR3 sequence: CASSVTPSEEQYF. In nucleotides, the CDR3 is TGTGCCAGCAGCGTAACGCCGTCGGAAGAGCAGTACTTC.